Following are 28 T cell receptor beta chains from one sample sequenced in a study of blood T cell repertoires in COVID-19. Generated by immunoSEQ multiplex PCR, the TCRdb table keeps only in-frame clones and is missing some. The table has approximately 240,000 clones, more than 75% seen once. The specimen sequenced was peripheral blood. The receptors come from a woman in her twenties or thirties who had recovered from COVID-19.

The chain joins TRBV5-1 to TRBJ1-1, with 10 bases matching TRBD1. The V gene end was trimmed by 4 bases and the J gene end by 6 bases; junction bases not matched to a gene: 3. CDR3 length: 13 amino acids. In germline, CDR1 is SGHRS, CDR2 YFSETQ. The CDR3: CASSNGQGAEAFF. The DNA of the CDR3 is TGCGCCAGCAGCAACGGACAGGGGGCTGAAGCTTTCTTT.

The rearrangement links TRBV29-1 to TRBJ2-3; the match to TRBD1 covers 9 bases. CDR3 length equals 14 residues. After removal of 5 bases from V and 3 bases from J, the junction contained 6 bases not matched to a gene. The germline V gene has CDR1 SQVTM and CDR2 ANQGSEA. In DNA, the CDR3 is TGCAGCGTTACAGGGGGCGGATTTACAGATACGCAGTATTTT. It codes for CSVTGGGFTDTQYF.

The gene calls are TRBV3-1 (or the pseudogene TRBV3-2) and TRBJ2-7; 9 nucleotides match TRBD2. This CDR3 comprises 13 residues. Germline lookup yields CDR1 LGHDT and CDR2 YNNKEL (reference sequence). V lost 5 bases, J lost 6 bases, and 5 bases stayed unmatched. The CDR3 reads CASSYSGGAEQYF. DNA of the CDR3: TGTGCCAGCAGCTATAGCGGGGGCGCCGAGCAGTACTTC.

This sequence joins TRBV14 and TRBJ2-1; D is possibly TRBD1 (5 bases). Per the germline V gene, CDR1 is SGHDN and CDR2 is FVKESK. V lost 0 bases and J 9 bases, leaving 6 bases between the germline ends. The CDR3 contains 12 residues. The CDR3 here is CASSQEQAEQFF. The CDR3 nucleotides read TGTGCCAGCAGCCAAGAACAGGCTGAGCAGTTCTTC.

This sequence joins TRBV2 and TRBJ2-6; no clear D gene. V lost 0 bases to trimming and J lost 0 bases, with 15 bases between them. Germline values: CDR1 SNHLY, CDR2 FYNNEI. The CDR3 spans 19 residues. The CDR3 DNA sequence: TGTGCCAGCAGTGAAGCGCGCGACGGAGTAAACTCTGGGGCCAACGTCCTGACTTTC. Translation gives CASSEARDGVNSGANVLTF.

The chain links TRBV3-1 (or the pseudogene TRBV3-2) to TRBJ2-3; a possible D gene is TRBD1 (6 bases). Per germline, CDR1 LGHDT and CDR2 YNNKEL (reference sequence). V was clipped by 1 base and J by 3 bases, with 17 bases between them. The CDR3 spans 17 residues. Here the CDR3 reads CASSQGRGGRGTDTQYF. The CDR3 nucleotides are TGTGCCAGCAGCCAAGGGCGAGGGGGAAGAGGTACAGATACGCAGTATTTT.

The CDR3 nucleotides read TGCGCCAGCAGCTTGGTGGGAGTCGAGTCCTCCTACAATGAGCAGTTCTTC. Its protein is CASSLVGVESSYNEQFF. The rearrangement joins TRBV5-1 to TRBJ2-1; weak D call: TRBD2 (5 bases). Trimming cost V 0 bases and J 0 bases, with 13 bases left between them. CDR1 is SGHRS, CDR2 YFSETQ, per germline. This CDR3 has 17 residues.

This clone was seen at least ten times. The rearrangement links TRBV11-2 to TRBJ2-7; D not certain. This CDR3 is 11 amino acids long. In germline, CDR1 is SGHAT, CDR2 FQNNGV. The germline V and J ends were trimmed by 5 bases and 4 bases, with 6 bases remaining between them. The CDR3 sequence is CASSISYEQYF. CDR3 bases: TGTGCCAGCAGCATTTCGTACGAGCAGTACTTC.

The count of this clone is one. The V and J genes are TRBV5-1 and TRBJ1-2; D is possibly TRBD1 (5 bases). CDR1 SGHRS and CDR2 YFSETQ come from the germline V gene. This CDR3 has 15 residues. The V and J ends lost 0 bases and 3 bases respectively, with 12 bases between them. The CDR3 region has the DNA TGCGCCAGCAGCTTGGGTGGACATTCCGACTATGGCTACACCTTC. It translates to CASSLGGHSDYGYTF.

The rearrangement joins TRBV11-2 to TRBJ2-3; D is ambiguous. The V gene lost 1 base and the J gene lost 5 bases, with 10 bases spanning the gap. CDR3 length: 14 amino acids. Germline-derived CDR1 and CDR2 are SGHAT and FQNNGV. The chain's CDR3 is CASSLGQEGDTQYF. The CDR3 DNA reads TGTGCCAGCAGCTTAGGGCAGGAAGGAGATACGCAGTATTTT.

This clone occurred once. V is TRBV2 and J is TRBJ2-3; possible D gene TRBD1, 5 bases. The ends were cut back, 8 bases at V and 4 bases at J, with 16 bases in the middle. Germline V CDR1 and CDR2: SNHLY, FYNNEI. The CDR3 is 14 amino acids. In DNA, the CDR3 is TGTGCCAGCGCCCGAAGGGGTCTGTCAGATACGCAGTATTTT. Amino acids: CASARRGLSDTQYF.

The DNA of the CDR3 is TGCAGCGTTGTGGTGACAACAGAGACCCAGTACTTC. Amino acid sequence: CSVVVTTETQYF. The V call is TRBV29-1, the J call TRBJ2-5; no clear D gene. The ends were cut back, 4 bases at V and 4 bases at J, with 10 bases in the middle. Germline CDR1 SQVTM, CDR2 ANQGSEA. The CDR3 runs 12 residues.

The V and J genes are TRBV6-6 and TRBJ2-2; 7 bases are a match to TRBD2. CDR3 size: 16 residues. J gave up 4 bases and V 7 bases, and 12 bases lay outside the gene matches. Per the germline V gene, CDR1 is MNHNY and CDR2 is SVGAGI (reference sequence). The CDR3 sequence is CASIHGLAEPTGELFF. The DNA for the CDR3 is TGTGCCAGCATCCATGGCCTAGCGGAACCCACCGGGGAGCTGTTTTTT.

The chain recombines TRBV6-2 or TRBV6-3 with TRBJ1-5; 9 nucleotides line up with TRBD1. The V segment lost 6 bases and the J segment 1 base; nucleotides outside the gene matches: 16. Germline CDR1 reads MNHEY; CDR2 reads SVGEGT. The CDR3 runs to 19 residues. CDR3: CASSQPGQGARVSNQPQHF. Written as DNA, the CDR3 is TGTGCCAGCAGCCAACCGGGACAGGGAGCGAGAGTCAGCAATCAGCCCCAGCATTTT.

The V call is TRBV4-1, the J call TRBJ1-3, with 7 bases fitting TRBD1. The CDR3 runs to 20 residues. Trimming at V came to 0 bases and at J to 1 base, leaving 15 bases not matched to a gene. CDR1 and CDR2 (germline): MGHRA, YSYEKL. The CDR3 bases are TGCGCCAGCAGCCAAGAGGCAGGTCAGGGGGTCGTGGTATCTGGAAACACCATATATTTT. Translated: CASSQEAGQGVVVSGNTIYF.

This chain connects TRBV6-6 to TRBJ2-7, with 15 positions matching TRBD2. The CDR3 is 18 amino acids. V lost 5 bases to trimming and J lost 2 bases; unmatched junction nucleotides: 10. From germline, CDR1 is MNHNY and CDR2 SVGAGI (reference sequence). The CDR3 DNA sequence: TGTGCCAGCAGTCGGAACGCAGGGACTAGCGGGGGGACCTACGAGCAGTACTTC. Translated: CASSRNAGTSGGTYEQYF.

V and J are TRBV12-3 or TRBV12-4 and TRBJ1-5; perhaps TRBD1 as D (5 bases). Trimming pared 5 bases from V and 7 bases from J, leaving 12 bases between. This CDR3 is 13 amino acids long. The CDR3 loop reads CASSPSDRQPQHF. The CDR3 bases are TGTGCCAGCAGTCCCTCAGACAGACAGCCCCAGCATTTT.

This clone has a handful of counts. The rearrangement links TRBV11-2 to TRBJ2-7; 9 bases line up with TRBD1. V lost 2 bases and J lost 6; bases outside the gene matches: 14. The CDR3 runs 17 residues. CDR1 is SGHAT and CDR2 is FQNNGV in the germline V gene. The CDR3 sequence is CASSLSLPGQGKAEQYF. CDR3 DNA sequence: TGTGCCAGCAGCTTATCCCTTCCGGGACAGGGCAAGGCCGAGCAGTACTTC.

In nucleotides, the CDR3 is TGTGCCAGCAGCCAGCGGGGTAACTCTTACGAGCAGTACTTC. Translation gives CASSQRGNSYEQYF. V gene TRBV3-1 (or the pseudogene TRBV3-2) combines with J gene TRBJ2-7, with D possibly being TRBD2 (6 bases). The germline V and J ends were trimmed by 3 bases and 4 bases, with 13 bases remaining between them. This CDR3 has 14 residues. The germline CDR1 and CDR2 sequences are LGHDT and YNNKEL (reference sequence).

Here the CDR3 DNA reads TGTGCCAGCATTCTTGACAGGGGACCCTACGAGCAGTACTTC. Translating it yields CASILDRGPYEQYF. The chain employs TRBV6-5 and TRBJ2-7; 8 nucleotides align to TRBD1. Trimming cost V 7 bases and J 2 bases; bases outside gene matches: 7. This CDR3 region has 14 residues. Germline CDR1 is MNHEY and CDR2 is SVGAGI.

The gene calls are TRBV6-1 and TRBJ1-5, with a possible D match to TRBD1 (6 bases). The CDR3 has 17 residues. The V and J ends lost 3 bases and 0 bases respectively, with 15 bases between them. Germline V gene sequence: CDR1 MNHNS, CDR2 SASEGT. The CDR3 DNA reads as TGTGCCAGCAGTGAGGGCAACAGGGCCTATAGCAATCAGCCCCAGCATTTT. Translation gives CASSEGNRAYSNQPQHF.

This clone has more than one count but fewer than ten. The chain is built from TRBV30 and TRBJ2-7, with TRBD1 identical over 11 bases. Trimming at V came to 4 bases and at J to 3 bases, leaving 11 bases not matched to a gene. CDR1 is GTSNPN and CDR2 is SVGIG in the germline V gene (reference sequence). The CDR3 sequence is 16 residues long. The CDR3 region has the DNA TGTGCCTGGAACCCGAAAGGGACAGGGGGAGGCTACGAGCAGTACTTC. Its translation is CAWNPKGTGGGYEQYF.

The V and J genes are TRBV10-3 and TRBJ2-7; 11 bases fit TRBD2. From germline, CDR1 is ENHRY and CDR2 SYGVKD. The V and J ends lost 6 bases and 4 bases, in that order; junction bases with no gene match: 14. This CDR3 region has 17 residues. This CDR3 reads CAISPSGGSGTMYEQYF. The DNA of the CDR3 is TGTGCCATCAGCCCTAGCGGGGGGTCTGGAACCATGTACGAGCAGTACTTC.

The rearrangement links TRBV5-4 to TRBJ2-3; the D gene is possibly TRBD2 (7 bases). The CDR3 has 16 amino acids. V lost 1 base, J lost 2 bases, and 14 bases lay in between. Germline V CDR1 and CDR2: SGHNT, YYREEE (reference sequence). The CDR3 DNA follows: TGTGCCAGCAGCTTGATCGCGGGGGCTGACACAGATACGCAGTATTTT. This codes for CASSLIAGADTDTQYF.

This clone was picked up one time. This sequence joins TRBV2 and TRBJ1-1, with no clear D. The CDR3 sequence is 15 residues long. The V gene lost 8 bases and the J gene lost 1 base, with 17 bases spanning the gap. Germline CDR1 SNHLY, CDR2 FYNNEI. CDR3 DNA: TGTGCCAGCCGCCCGCGGACTAACACGAACACTGAAGCTTTCTTT. Its translation: CASRPRTNTNTEAFF.

The gene calls are TRBV20-1 and TRBJ2-5, with D unresolved. Germline V gene data show CDR1 as DFQATT and CDR2 as SNEGSKA (reference sequence). The CDR3 contains 11 residues. The V end lost 2 bases, the J end lost 4 bases, and 5 bases lay between the germline ends. This CDR3 reads CSARIIETQYF. In DNA form, the CDR3 reads TGCAGTGCTAGAATCATAGAGACCCAGTACTTC.

This chain uses TRBV29-1 with TRBJ2-1; 7 nucleotides line up with TRBD1. The junction had 9 bases not matched to a gene; V was cut back by 7 bases and J by 3 bases. CDR1 is SQVTM and CDR2 is ANQGSEA in the germline V gene. CDR3 length: 14 residues. CDR3 region: CSATTGANYNEQFF. The CDR3 nucleotides read TGCAGCGCCACAACAGGGGCCAACTACAATGAGCAGTTCTTC.

The genes are TRBV3-1 (or the pseudogene TRBV3-2) and TRBJ2-3; D is perhaps TRBD2 (7 bases). With 3 bases removed from V and 2 bases from J, the gap between germline ends came to 24 bases. Per the germline V gene, CDR1 is LGHDT and CDR2 is YNNKEL (reference sequence). CDR3 length equals 19 residues. The CDR3 is CASSQDRGGLGGFTDTQYF. Written as DNA, the CDR3 is TGTGCCAGCAGCCAGGATCGCGGCGGACTAGGGGGTTTCACAGATACGCAGTATTTT.